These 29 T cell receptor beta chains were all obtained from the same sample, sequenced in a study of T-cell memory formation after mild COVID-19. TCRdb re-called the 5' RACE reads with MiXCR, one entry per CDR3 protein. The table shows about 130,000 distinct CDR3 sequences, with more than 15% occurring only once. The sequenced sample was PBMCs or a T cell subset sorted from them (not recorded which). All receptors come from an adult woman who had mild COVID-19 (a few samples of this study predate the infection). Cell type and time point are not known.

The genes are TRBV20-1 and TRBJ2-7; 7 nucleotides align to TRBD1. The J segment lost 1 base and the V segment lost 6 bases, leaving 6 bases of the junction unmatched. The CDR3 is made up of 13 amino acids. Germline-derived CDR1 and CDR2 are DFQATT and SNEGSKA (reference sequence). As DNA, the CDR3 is TGCAGTGCCCTAGGGGGCAGGTCCTACGAGCAGTACTTC. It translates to CSALGGRSYEQYF.

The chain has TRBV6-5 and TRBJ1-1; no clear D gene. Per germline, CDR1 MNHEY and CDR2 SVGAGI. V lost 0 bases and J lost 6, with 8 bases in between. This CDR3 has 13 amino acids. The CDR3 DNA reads TGTGCCAGCAGTTACTCGGGGAATCCTGAAGCTTTCTTT. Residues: CASSYSGNPEAFF.

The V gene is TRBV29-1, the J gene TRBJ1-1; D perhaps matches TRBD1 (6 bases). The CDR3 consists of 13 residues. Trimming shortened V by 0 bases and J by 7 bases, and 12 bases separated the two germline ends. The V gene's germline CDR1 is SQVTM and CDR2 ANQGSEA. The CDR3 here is CSVEDEDSYEAFF. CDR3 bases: TGCAGCGTTGAAGATGAGGACAGCTATGAAGCTTTCTTT.

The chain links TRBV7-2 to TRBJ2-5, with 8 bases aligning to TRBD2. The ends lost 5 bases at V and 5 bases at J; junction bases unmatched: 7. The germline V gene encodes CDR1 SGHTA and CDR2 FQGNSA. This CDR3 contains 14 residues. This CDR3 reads CASSAQRGTETQYF. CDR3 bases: TGTGCCAGCAGCGCACAGCGGGGGACGGAGACCCAGTACTTC.

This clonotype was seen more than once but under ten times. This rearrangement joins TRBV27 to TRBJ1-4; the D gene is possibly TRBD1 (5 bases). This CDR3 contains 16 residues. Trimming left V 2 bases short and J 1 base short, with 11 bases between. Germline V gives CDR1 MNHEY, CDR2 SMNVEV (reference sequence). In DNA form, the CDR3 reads TGTGCCAGCAGTTTACGGCAGGGACGAACTAATGAAAAACTGTTTTTT. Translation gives CASSLRQGRTNEKLFF.

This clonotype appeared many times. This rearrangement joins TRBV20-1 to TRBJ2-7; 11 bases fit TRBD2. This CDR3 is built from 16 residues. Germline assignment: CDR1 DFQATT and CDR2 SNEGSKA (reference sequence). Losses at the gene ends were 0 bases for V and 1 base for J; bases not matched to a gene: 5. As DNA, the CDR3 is TGCAGTGCTAGAGATCAGACTAGCGGGACATCCTACGAGCAGTACTTC. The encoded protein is CSARDQTSGTSYEQYF.

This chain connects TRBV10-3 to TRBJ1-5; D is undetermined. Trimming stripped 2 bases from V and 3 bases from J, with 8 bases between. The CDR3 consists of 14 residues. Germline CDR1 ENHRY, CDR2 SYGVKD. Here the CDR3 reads CAISEGPTNQPQHF. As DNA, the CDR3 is TGTGCCATCAGTGAGGGACCTACCAATCAGCCCCAGCATTTT.

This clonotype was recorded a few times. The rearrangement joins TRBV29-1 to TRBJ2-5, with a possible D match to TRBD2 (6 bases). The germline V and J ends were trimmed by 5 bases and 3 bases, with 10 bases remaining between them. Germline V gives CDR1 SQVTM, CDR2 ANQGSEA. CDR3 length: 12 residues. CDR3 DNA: TGCAGCGTTATGGGACTCGAAGAGACCCAGTACTTC. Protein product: CSVMGLEETQYF.

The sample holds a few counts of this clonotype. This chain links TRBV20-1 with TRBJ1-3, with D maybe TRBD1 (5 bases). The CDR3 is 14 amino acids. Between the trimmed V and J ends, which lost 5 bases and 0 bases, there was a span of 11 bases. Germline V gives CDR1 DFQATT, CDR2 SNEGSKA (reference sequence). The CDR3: CSAGRGGSGNTIYF. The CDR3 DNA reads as TGCAGTGCTGGGAGGGGAGGCTCTGGAAACACCATATATTTT.

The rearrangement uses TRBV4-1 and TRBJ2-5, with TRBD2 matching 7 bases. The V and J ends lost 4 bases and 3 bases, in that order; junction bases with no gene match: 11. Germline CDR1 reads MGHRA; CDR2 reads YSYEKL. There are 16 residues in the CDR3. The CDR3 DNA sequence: TGCGCCAGCAGCCTGCGAGTGGGGGGGACGGAAGAGACCCAGTACTTC. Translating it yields CASSLRVGGTEETQYF.

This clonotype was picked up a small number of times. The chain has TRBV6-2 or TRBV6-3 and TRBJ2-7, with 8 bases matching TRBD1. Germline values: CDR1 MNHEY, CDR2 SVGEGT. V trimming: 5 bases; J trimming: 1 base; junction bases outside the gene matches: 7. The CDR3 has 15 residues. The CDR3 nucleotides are TGTGCCAGCAGTCCCCCGACAGGGGCATCCTACGAGCAGTACTTC. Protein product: CASSPPTGASYEQYF.

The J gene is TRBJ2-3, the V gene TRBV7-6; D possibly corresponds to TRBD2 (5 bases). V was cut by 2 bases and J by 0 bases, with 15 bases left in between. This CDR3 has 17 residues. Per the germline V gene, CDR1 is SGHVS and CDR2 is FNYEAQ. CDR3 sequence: CASSLLVATSSTDTQYF. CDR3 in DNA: TGTGCCAGCAGCTTACTGGTAGCGACTTCAAGCACAGATACGCAGTATTTT.

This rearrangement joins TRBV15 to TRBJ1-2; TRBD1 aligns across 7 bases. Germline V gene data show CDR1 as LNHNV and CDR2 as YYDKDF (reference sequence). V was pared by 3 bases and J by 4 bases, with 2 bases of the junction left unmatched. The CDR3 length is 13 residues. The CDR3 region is CATSSPGGYGYTF. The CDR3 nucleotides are TGTGCCACCAGCAGCCCAGGGGGCTATGGCTACACCTTC.

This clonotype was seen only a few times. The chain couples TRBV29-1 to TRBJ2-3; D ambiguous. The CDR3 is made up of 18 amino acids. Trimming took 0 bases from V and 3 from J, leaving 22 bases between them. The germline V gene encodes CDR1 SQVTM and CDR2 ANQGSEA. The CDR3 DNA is TGCAGCGTTGAAGAACCCCAAGACCCAACCGGAGTTACAGATACGCAGTATTTT. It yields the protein CSVEEPQDPTGVTDTQYF.

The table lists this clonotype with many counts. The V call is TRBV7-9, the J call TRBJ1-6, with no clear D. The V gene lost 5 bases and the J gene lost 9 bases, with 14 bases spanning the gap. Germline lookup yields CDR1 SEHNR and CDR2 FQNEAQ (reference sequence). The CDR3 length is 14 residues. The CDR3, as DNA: TGTGCCAGCAGCCCCGGCTGGGAACGTTCACCCCTCCACTTT. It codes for CASSPGWERSPLHF.

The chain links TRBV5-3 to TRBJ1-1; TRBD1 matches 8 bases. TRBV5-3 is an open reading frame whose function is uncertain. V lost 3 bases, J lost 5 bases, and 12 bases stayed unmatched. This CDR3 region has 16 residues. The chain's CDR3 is CARSSETGQGPTEAFF. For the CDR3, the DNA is TGTGCCAGAAGCTCGGAGACCGGACAGGGACCAACTGAAGCTTTCTTT.

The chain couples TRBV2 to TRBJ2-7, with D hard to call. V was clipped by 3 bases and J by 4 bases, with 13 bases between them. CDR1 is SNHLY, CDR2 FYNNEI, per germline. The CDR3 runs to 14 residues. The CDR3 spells CASSDWLSPYEQYF. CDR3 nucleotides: TGTGCCAGCAGTGACTGGCTCTCACCTTACGAGCAGTACTTC.

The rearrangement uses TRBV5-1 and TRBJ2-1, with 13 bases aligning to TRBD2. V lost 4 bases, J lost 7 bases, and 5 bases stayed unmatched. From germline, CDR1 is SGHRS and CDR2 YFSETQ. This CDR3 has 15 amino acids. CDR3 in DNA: TGCGCCAGCAGCGAGGGACTAGCGGGGAGGAATGAGCAGTTCTTC. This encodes CASSEGLAGRNEQFF. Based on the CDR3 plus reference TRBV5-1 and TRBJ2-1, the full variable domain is KAGVTQTPRYLIKTRGQQVTLSCSPISGHRSVSWYQQTPGQGLQFLFEYFSETQRNKGNFPGRFSGRQFSNSRSEMNVSTLELGDSALYLCASSEGLAGRNEQFFGPGTRLTVL.

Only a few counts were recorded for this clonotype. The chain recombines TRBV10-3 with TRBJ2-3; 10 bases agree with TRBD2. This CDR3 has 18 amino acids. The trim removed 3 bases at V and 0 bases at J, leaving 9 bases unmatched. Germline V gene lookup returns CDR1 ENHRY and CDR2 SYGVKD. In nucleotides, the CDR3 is TGTGCCATCAGTGACCCGGCTAGCGGGAGTCTGAGCACAGATACGCAGTATTTT. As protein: CAISDPASGSLSTDTQYF.

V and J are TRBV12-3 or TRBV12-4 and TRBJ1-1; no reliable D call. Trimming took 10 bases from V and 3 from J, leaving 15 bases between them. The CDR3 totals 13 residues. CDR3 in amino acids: CANRRTLDTEAFF. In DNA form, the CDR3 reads TGTGCCAATAGGCGGACGTTGGACACTGAAGCTTTCTTT.

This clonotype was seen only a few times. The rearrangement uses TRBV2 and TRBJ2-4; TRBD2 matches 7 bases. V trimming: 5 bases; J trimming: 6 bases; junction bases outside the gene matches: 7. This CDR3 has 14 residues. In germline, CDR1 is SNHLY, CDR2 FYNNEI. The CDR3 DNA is TGTGCCAGCAGTCAGGAGGGAGGGCCAAACATTCAGTACTTC. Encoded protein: CASSQEGGPNIQYF. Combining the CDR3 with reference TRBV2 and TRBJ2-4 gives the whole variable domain EPEVTQTPSHQVTQMGQEVILRCVPISNHLYFYWYRQILGQKVEFLVSFYNNEISEKSEIFDDQFSVERPDGSNFTLKIRSTKLEDSAMYFCASSQEGGPNIQYFGAGTRLSVL.

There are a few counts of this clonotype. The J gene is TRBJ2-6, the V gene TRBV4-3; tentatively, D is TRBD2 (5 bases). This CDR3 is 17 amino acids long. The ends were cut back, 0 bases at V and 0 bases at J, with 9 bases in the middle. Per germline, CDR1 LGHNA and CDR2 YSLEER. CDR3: CASSQERGISGANVLTF. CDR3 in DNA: TGCGCCAGCAGCCAAGAACGAGGGATCTCTGGGGCCAACGTCCTGACTTTC.

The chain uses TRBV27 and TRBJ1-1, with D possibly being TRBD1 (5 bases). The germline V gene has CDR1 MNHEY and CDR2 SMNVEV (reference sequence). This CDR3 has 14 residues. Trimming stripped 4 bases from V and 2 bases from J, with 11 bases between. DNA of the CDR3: TGTGCCAGCAGTTCGAGCAGGGTCAACACTGAAGCTTTCTTT. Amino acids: CASSSSRVNTEAFF.

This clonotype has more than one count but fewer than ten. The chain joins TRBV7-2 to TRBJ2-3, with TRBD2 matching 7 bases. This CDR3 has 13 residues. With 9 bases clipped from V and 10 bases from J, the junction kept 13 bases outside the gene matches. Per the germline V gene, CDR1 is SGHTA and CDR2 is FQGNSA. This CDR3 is CASPPVGSGAQYF. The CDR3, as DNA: TGTGCCAGTCCGCCCGTGGGAAGCGGGGCGCAGTATTTT. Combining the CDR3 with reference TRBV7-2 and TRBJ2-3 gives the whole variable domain GAGVSQSPSNKVTEKGKDVELRCDPISGHTALYWYRQSLGQGLEFLIYFQGNSAPDKSGLPSDRFSAERTGGSVSTLTIQRTQQEDSAVYLCASPPVGSGAQYFGPGTRLTVL.

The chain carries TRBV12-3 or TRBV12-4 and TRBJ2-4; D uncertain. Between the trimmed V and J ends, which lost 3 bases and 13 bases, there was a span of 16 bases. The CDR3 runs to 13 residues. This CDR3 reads CASSFGSRMVQYF. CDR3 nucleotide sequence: TGTGCCAGCAGTTTTGGCAGTCGGATGGTACAGTACTTC.

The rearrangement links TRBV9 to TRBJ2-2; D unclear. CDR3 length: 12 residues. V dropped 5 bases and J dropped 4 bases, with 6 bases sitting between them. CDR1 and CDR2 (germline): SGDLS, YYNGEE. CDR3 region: CASRGITGELFF. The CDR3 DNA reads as TGTGCCAGCAGGGGTATCACCGGGGAGCTGTTTTTT.

The CDR3 sequence is CASRGGLGNSPLHF. The CDR3 DNA follows: TGTGCCAGCAGGGGGGGACTAGGGAATTCACCCCTCCACTTT. The rearrangement links TRBV12-3 or TRBV12-4 to TRBJ1-6; D possibly corresponds to TRBD1 (5 bases). The V and J ends lost 6 bases and 7 bases respectively, with 13 bases between them. The CDR3 runs to 14 residues.

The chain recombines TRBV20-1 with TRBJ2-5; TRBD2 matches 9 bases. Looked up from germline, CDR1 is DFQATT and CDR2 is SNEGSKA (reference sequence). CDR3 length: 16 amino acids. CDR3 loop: CSAEGWYSGSPETQYF. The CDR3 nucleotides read TGCAGCGCTGAGGGTTGGTATAGCGGGAGTCCGGAGACCCAGTACTTC.

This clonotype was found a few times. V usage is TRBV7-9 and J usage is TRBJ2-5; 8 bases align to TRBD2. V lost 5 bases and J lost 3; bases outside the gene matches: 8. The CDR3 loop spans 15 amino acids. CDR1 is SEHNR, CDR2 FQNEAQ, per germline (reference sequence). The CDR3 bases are TGTGCCAGCAGCCCAGGCGGCGGGAGGAAAGAGACCCAGTACTTC. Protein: CASSPGGGRKETQYF.